The next 22 T cell receptor beta chains were all read from a single sample in a study of T cell responses to AZD1222 COVID-19 vaccine. Only in-frame clones appear in the TCRdb table, and some are missing; sequencing was by immunoSEQ multiplex PCR. The table lists around 100,000 clones, about 89% of them singletons, with 4% to 4.5% in the top ten. Sample: peripheral blood, taken on day 0 of MenACWY control vaccination. All receptors derive from an adult in good health.

The gene calls are TRBV29-1 and TRBJ2-7; D unclear. The CDR3 covers 11 residues. Germline V gene sequence: CDR1 SQVTM, CDR2 ANQGSEA. Deletions cut 6 bases from V and 2 bases from J, with 8 bases between. Here the CDR3 DNA reads TGCAGCGTCCTTACCGCCTACGAGCAGTACTTC. Translation gives CSVLTAYEQYF.

J is TRBJ1-2 and V is TRBV2, with a weak D call TRBD1 (5 bases). Germline assignment: CDR1 SNHLY and CDR2 FYNNEI. V was clipped by 9 bases and J by 3 bases, with 11 bases between them. The CDR3 runs to 12 residues. The CDR3 here is CASKPGDYGYTF. CDR3 bases: TGTGCCAGTAAGCCGGGGGACTATGGCTACACCTTC.

The chain joins TRBV3-1 (or the pseudogene TRBV3-2) to TRBJ2-7; TRBD1 might be the D (6 bases). Trimming left V 4 bases short and J 6 bases short, with 16 bases between. The CDR3 runs 14 residues. Looked up from germline, CDR1 is LGHDT and CDR2 is YNNKEL (reference sequence). CDR3 in amino acids: CASSPPEQGCEQYF. The CDR3 DNA reads TGTGCCAGCAGCCCCCCCGAACAGGGCTGCGAGCAGTACTTC.

V gene TRBV2 combines with J gene TRBJ2-5; no firm D call. Trimming left V 6 bases short and J 3 bases short, with 11 bases between. CDR3 length equals 13 residues. Germline-derived CDR1 and CDR2 are SNHLY and FYNNEI. The CDR3 region is CASSVDLEETQYF. The CDR3 nucleotides read TGTGCCAGCAGCGTTGACCTAGAAGAGACCCAGTACTTC.

The chain recombines TRBV7-2 with TRBJ2-7; the D gene is possibly TRBD2 (5 bases). This CDR3 spans 14 amino acids. The germline V and J ends were trimmed by 0 bases and 3 bases, with 9 bases remaining between them. Germline values: CDR1 SGHTA, CDR2 FQGNSA. In nucleotides, the CDR3 is TGTGCCAGCAGCTTAGCGGTGGGAGACTACGAGCAGTACTTC. This encodes CASSLAVGDYEQYF.

The V call is TRBV19, the J call TRBJ2-1; D gene ambiguous. CDR1 LNHDA and CDR2 SQIVND come from the germline V gene (reference sequence). The CDR3 covers 11 residues. Between the trimmed V and J ends, which lost 4 bases and 4 bases, there was a span of 2 bases. In nucleotides, the CDR3 is TGTGCCAGTAGTAATTACAATGAGCAGTTCTTC. Its translation is CASSNYNEQFF.

There are a few counts of this clone. The rearrangement links TRBV9 to TRBJ2-7, with 8 bases aligning to TRBD1. The CDR3 is 16 residues long. Trimming took 0 bases from V and 2 from J; bases not matched to a gene: 7. Looked up from germline, CDR1 is SGDLS and CDR2 is YYNGEE. The CDR3 coding sequence is TGTGCCAGCAGCGTAGGCGCAGGGGGCGCGCCCTACGAGCAGTACTTC. It encodes CASSVGAGGAPYEQYF.

This sequence joins TRBV4-3 and TRBJ1-1, with no clear D. Trimming took 0 bases from V and 0 from J, leaving 2 bases between them. The CDR3 extends over 13 amino acids. The germline CDR1 and CDR2 sequences are LGHNA and YSLEER. The CDR3 region is CASSQEMNTEAFF. The CDR3 coding sequence is TGCGCCAGCAGCCAAGAAATGAACACTGAAGCTTTCTTT.

The chain combines TRBV7-9 with TRBJ1-2; D not certain. Germline CDR1 and CDR2: SEHNR and FQNEAQ (reference sequence). The V end lost 1 base, the J end lost 2 bases, and 8 bases lay between the germline ends. The CDR3 has 14 residues. Here the CDR3 reads CASSLGSGNYGYTF. DNA of the CDR3: TGTGCCAGCAGCTTAGGATCCGGGAACTATGGCTACACCTTC.

The DNA of the CDR3 is TGTGCCAGCAGCTTAAGGGAGGTAGCATCTTCGGGAGGCTACACCTTC. It yields the protein CASSLREVASSGGYTF. This chain uses TRBV7-2 with TRBJ1-2; D remains unclear. V lost 2 bases and J 8 bases, leaving 21 bases between the germline ends. This CDR3 contains 16 residues. Looked up from germline, CDR1 is SGHTA and CDR2 is FQGNSA. Supplemented by reference TRBV7-2 and TRBJ1-2, the full variable domain reads GAGVSQSPSNKVTEKGKDVELRCDPISGHTALYWYRQSLGQGLEFLIYFQGNSAPDKSGLPSDRFSAERTGGSVSTLTIQRTQQEDSAVYLCASSLREVASSGGYTFGSGTRLTVV.

This clone turned up a few times. The chain uses TRBV3-1 (or the pseudogene TRBV3-2) and TRBJ1-1; D not certain. The length of the CDR3 is 16 residues. V was pared by 0 bases and J by 0 bases, with 11 bases between. CDR1 and CDR2 from the germline V gene are LGHDT and YNNKEL (reference sequence). The CDR3 region has the DNA TGTGCCAGCAGCCAAGATAGGGCGATTTTGAACACTGAAGCTTTCTTT. Amino acid sequence: CASSQDRAILNTEAFF.

The chain couples TRBV11-2 to TRBJ1-3, with TRBD1 matching over 10 bases. The germline gives CDR1 SGHAT, CDR2 FQNNGV. The CDR3 totals 16 residues. With 3 bases clipped from V and 4 bases from J, the junction kept 6 bases outside the gene matches. CDR3 region: CASSFLGQGYGNTIYF. CDR3 bases: TGTGCCAGCAGCTTTTTGGGACAGGGGTACGGAAACACCATATATTTT.

This clone has more than one count but fewer than ten. This chain joins TRBV6-6 and TRBJ1-2, with D possibly matching TRBD1 (5 bases). V was cut by 6 bases and J by 4 bases, with 15 bases left in between. Germline values: CDR1 MNHNY, CDR2 SVGAGI (reference sequence). CDR3 size: 14 residues. This CDR3 reads CASSPSRESYGYTF. CDR3 coding DNA: TGTGCCAGCAGCCCTAGCAGGGAGTCCTATGGCTACACCTTC.

V usage is TRBV6-5 and J usage is TRBJ1-2, with 12 bases that match TRBD1. The length of the CDR3 is 16 residues. Trimming removed 2 bases from V and 4 bases from J; junction bases left unmatched: 5. Germline loops: CDR1 MNHEY, CDR2 SVGAGI. The CDR3 loop is CASSYRDRGRGYGYTF. For the CDR3, the DNA is TGTGCCAGCAGTTACCGGGACAGGGGGCGAGGCTATGGCTACACCTTC.

The gene calls are TRBV28 and TRBJ2-5, with TRBD1 identical over 10 bases. This CDR3 has 15 residues. Per the germline V gene, CDR1 is MDHEN and CDR2 is SYDVKM. With V trimmed by 5 bases and J by 4 bases, 7 bases remained unmatched. The DNA of the CDR3 is TGTGCCAGCAGTGTCGACAGGGGGCGAGGAGAGACCCAGTACTTC. Protein sequence: CASSVDRGRGETQYF.

In DNA form, the CDR3 reads TGTGCCAGCAGTTTAATTGGGACAGGGCCTGAAGCTTTCTTT. Amino acid sequence: CASSLIGTGPEAFF. V and J are TRBV28 and TRBJ1-1; 9 nucleotides align to TRBD1. Germline values: CDR1 MDHEN, CDR2 SYDVKM. V trimming: 2 bases; J trimming: 6 bases; junction bases outside the gene matches: 4. This CDR3 is built from 14 residues. The whole variable domain, remainder taken from reference TRBV28 and TRBJ1-1, is DVKVTQSSRYLVKRTGEKVFLECVQDMDHENMFWYRQDPGLGLRLIYFSYDVKMKEKGDIPEGYSVSREKKERFSLILESASTNQTSMYLCASSLIGTGPEAFFGQGTRLTVV.

The J gene is TRBJ1-4, the V gene TRBV12-5; D is unclear. Germline CDR1 reads LGHNT; CDR2 reads FRNRAP. The ends were cut back, 2 bases at V and 8 bases at J, with 15 bases in the middle. The CDR3 length is 15 residues. CDR3 protein: CASGLYFLRREKLFF. CDR3 nucleotides: TGTGCTAGTGGTTTGTACTTCTTACGCCGGGAAAAACTGTTTTTT.

The chain links TRBV9 to TRBJ2-3; 11 bases map to TRBD2. The germline V gene has CDR1 SGDLS and CDR2 YYNGEE. CDR3 length equals 18 residues. V lost 2 bases to trimming and J lost 5 bases; unmatched junction nucleotides: 13. Here the CDR3 reads CASSVGTSGGIRGDTQYF. The DNA for the CDR3 is TGTGCCAGCAGCGTCGGGACTAGCGGAGGGATACGTGGAGATACGCAGTATTTT.

This clone was observed a handful of times. The chain links TRBV28 to TRBJ1-6; weak D call: TRBD1 (5 bases). This CDR3 is 13 amino acids long. Trimming removed 3 bases from V and 13 bases from J, with 13 bases in between. Germline V gene data show CDR1 as MDHEN and CDR2 as SYDVKM. For the CDR3, the DNA is TGTGCCAGCAGTTTCCCCGAGAACAGGCCCCTCCACTTT. Its protein product is CASSFPENRPLHF.

The V gene is TRBV5-1, the J gene TRBJ1-5; 7 positions match TRBD1. This CDR3 contains 15 residues. Germline CDR1 and CDR2: SGHRS and YFSETQ. J was trimmed by 3 bases and V by 4 bases; bases with no gene match: 7. Here the CDR3 DNA reads TGCGCCAGCAGCCCCCAGGGGGGGTACAATCAGCCCCAGCATTTT. Protein product: CASSPQGGYNQPQHF.

This sequence joins TRBV10-3 and TRBJ2-7, with D tentatively TRBD2 (5 bases). The CDR3 length is 15 residues. The ends were cut back, 2 bases at V and 0 bases at J, with 11 bases in the middle. From germline, CDR1 is ENHRY and CDR2 SYGVKD. Here the CDR3 reads CAISEPGLTSYEQYF. Written as DNA, the CDR3 is TGTGCCATCAGTGAGCCTGGACTGACCTCCTACGAGCAGTACTTC.

The chain employs TRBV6-6 and TRBJ1-1, with D uncertain. The CDR3 runs to 12 residues. Germline-derived CDR1 and CDR2 are MNHNY and SVGAGI (reference sequence). Between the trimmed V and J ends, which lost 7 bases and 8 bases, there was a span of 14 bases. The CDR3, as DNA: TGTGCCAGCACCGAGGCTCGTCTCGAAGCTTTCTTT. Translation: CASTEARLEAFF.